The rows below give T cell receptor beta chains drawn from one sample of a study of human T cells and chemical hapten exposure. A single record per CDR3 protein comes from TCRdb applying MiXCR to the RACE reads. The sample carries approximately 84,000 distinct CDR3 sequences, roughly 10% recorded once. The sequencing used whole blood, collected in connection with sensitization to the hapten diphenylcyclopropenone (DPC). These receptors originate from a woman aged 25-40 years with alopecia areata. Some clones in this sample may be carry-over from other donors' samples. CDR3s include the opening cysteine and the closing phenylalanine or tryptophan. A D gene is named only where the DNA matches it firmly. Only some rows state a clone size, as once, few, many or a class for expanded clones.

-,TRBV7-2,TRBJ1-1,-,CASSTDPGRPEAFF,TGTGCCAGCAGCACCGACCCAGGGAGACCTGAAGCTTTCTTT
-,TRBV7-2,TRBJ1-1,-,CASSLRQNMNTEAFF,TGTGCCAGCAGCTTAAGACAGAATATGAACACTGAAGCTTTCTTT
many,TRBV12-3/TRBV12-4,TRBJ1-5,-,CASNPGDNQPQHF,TGTGCCAGCAACCCGGGAGACAATCAGCCCCAGCATTTT
few,TRBV2,TRBJ1-5,-,CASSEEQGPNQPQHF,TGTGCCAGCAGTGAAGAACAGGGCCCCAATCAGCCCCAGCATTTT
-,TRBV15,TRBJ1-1,-,CATSRDTRKAFF,TGTGCCACCAGCAGAGATACGCGAAAAGCTTTCTTT
few,TRBV3-1,TRBJ2-7,-,CASSQGHTSSYERYF,TGTGCCAGCAGCCAAGGACACACGAGCTCCTACGAGCGGTACTTC
many,TRBV20-1,TRBJ2-3,-,CSAIPGIGTDTQYF,TGCAGTGCTATTCCGGGAATTGGCACAGATACGCAGTATTTT
many,TRBV9,TRBJ2-7,-,CASSVRGSSYEQYF,TGTGCCAGCAGCGTACGGGGGTCCTCCTACGAGCAGTACTTC
many,TRBV2,TRBJ1-1,-,CASSDPAEPRNTEAFF,TGTGCCAGCAGTGACCCGGCGGAACCCCGGAACACTGAAGCTTTCTTT
many,TRBV10-3,TRBJ2-1,TRBD2,CATRLAGGVQDEQFF,TGTGCCACACGACTAGCGGGGGGCGTTCAAGATGAGCAGTTCTTC
many,TRBV6-2/TRBV6-3,TRBJ1-1,-,CASTLGGEAFF,TGTGCCAGCACCTTGGGAGGTGAAGCTTTCTTT
few,TRBV7-2,TRBJ1-2,-,CASSSQGGGYGYTF,TGTGCCAGCAGCTCCCAGGGAGGGGGCTATGGCTACACCTTC
many,TRBV7-9,TRBJ2-3,TRBD2,CASSPVAGRADTQYF,TGTGCCAGCAGCCCCGTAGCGGGAAGGGCAGATACGCAGTATTTT
many,TRBV6-6,TRBJ2-7,-,CASSTPGHPNYEQYF,TGTGCCAGCAGTACCCCGGGACACCCTAACTACGAGCAGTACTTC
few,TRBV29-1,TRBJ2-7,-,CSVPTSTGASEQYF,TGCAGCGTCCCAACGTCGACAGGAGCAAGTGAGCAGTACTTC
few,TRBV20-1,TRBJ1-6,-,CSARETGTTNSPLHF,TGCAGTGCTAGAGAAACCGGGACCACAAATTCACCCCTCCACTTT
many,TRBV20-1,TRBJ1-1,-,CSASSLNRGRNTEAFF,TGCAGTGCTTCGAGTCTAAACCGGGGAAGGAACACTGAAGCTTTCTTT
-,TRBV28,TRBJ1-1,-,CASSPLLQGGRVNTEAFF,TGTGCCAGCAGTCCGCTACTCCAGGGAGGCCGGGTGAACACTGAAGCTTTCTTT
-,TRBV4-1,TRBJ2-3,-,CASSLPPAGSRDTQYF,TGCGCCAGCAGCCTACCCCCGGCGGGATCTCGAGATACGCAGTATTTT
many,TRBV27,TRBJ1-1,TRBD1,CASSYGTGRIEAFF,TGTGCCAGCAGTTACGGGACAGGACGTATTGAAGCTTTCTTT
many,TRBV12-3/TRBV12-4,TRBJ2-7,-,CASSLTVGIEQYF,TGTGCCAGCAGTCTAACGGTGGGTATCGAGCAGTACTTC
many,TRBV16,TRBJ1-5,-,CASGGQVPGNQPQHF,TGTGCCAGCGGAGGGCAGGTCCCTGGGAATCAGCCCCAGCATTTT
-,TRBV19,TRBJ2-1,TRBD2,CASSIDGGGTNEQFF,TGTGCCAGTAGTATTGACGGCGGGGGGACCAATGAGCAGTTCTTC
many,TRBV5-8,TRBJ1-5,-,CASSAGFIQPQHF,TGTGCCAGCAGCGCGGGATTTATTCAGCCCCAGCATTTT
many,TRBV20-1,TRBJ2-7,-,CSAKGDPPFEQYF,TGCAGTGCGAAGGGGGACCCACCTTTTGAGCAGTACTTC
-,TRBV11-1,TRBJ1-5,-,CASSLASNQPQHF,TGTGCCAGCAGCTTAGCATCTAATCAGCCCCAGCATTTT
many,TRBV24-1,TRBJ2-2,-,CATSVTRGSGTGELFF,TGTGCCACCAGTGTAACTCGTGGGAGTGGCACCGGGGAGCTGTTTTTT
many,TRBV2,TRBJ2-5,TRBD1,CASRGTGAPKETQYF,TGTGCCAGCAGGGGGACAGGGGCCCCTAAAGAGACCCAGTACTTC
many,TRBV20-1,TRBJ2-1,-,CSARIPRVWDEQFF,TGCAGTGCTAGAATCCCGAGGGTCTGGGACGAGCAGTTCTTC
many,TRBV7-8,TRBJ2-5,TRBD2,CASSRLGLAGLETQYF,TGTGCCAGCAGCCGCCTGGGACTAGCGGGACTGGAGACCCAGTACTTC
many,TRBV4-1,TRBJ2-1,-,CASSQEFSRAYNEQFF,TGCGCCAGCAGCCAAGAGTTTTCTAGAGCTTACAATGAGCAGTTCTTC
-,TRBV5-5,TRBJ2-7,-,CASSLAESLLYEQYF,TGTGCCAGCAGCTTGGCGGAGTCCCTCCTCTACGAGCAGTACTTC
few,TRBV7-9,TRBJ1-1,-,CASSLEWSSTEAFF,TGTGCCAGCAGCTTAGAATGGAGTAGTACTGAAGCTTTCTTT
many,TRBV20-1,TRBJ1-5,-,CSAGRGNQPQHF,TGCAGTGCTGGAAGGGGCAATCAGCCCCAGCATTTT
many,TRBV13,TRBJ2-1,-,CASSLSNEQFF,TGTGCCAGCAGTTTAAGCAATGAGCAGTTCTTC
many,TRBV29-1,TRBJ2-3,-,CSVEKEGADTQYF,TGCAGCGTTGAAAAGGAGGGGGCAGATACGCAGTATTTT
many,TRBV30,TRBJ1-3,-,CAWSRGNTIYF,TGTGCCTGGAGCCGTGGAAACACCATATATTTT
many,TRBV4-2,TRBJ2-4,-,CASSQDSQDTQDQYF,TGTGCCAGCAGCCAAGATAGCCAAGACACCCAGGATCAGTACTTC
-,TRBV5-6,TRBJ1-4,-,CASSLDGSSNEKLFF,TGTGCCAGCAGCTTGGATGGGAGCTCTAACGAAAAACTGTTTTTT
many,TRBV28,TRBJ2-1,TRBD1,CASSVTGTGKLNEQFF,TGTGCCAGCAGTGTTACCGGGACAGGGAAGTTGAATGAGCAGTTCTTC
many,TRBV28,TRBJ1-5,-,CASGNGNQPQHF,TGTGCCAGCGGCAACGGCAATCAGCCCCAGCATTTT